The present TCR beta chain was sequenced within a study of blood T cell repertoires in COVID-19. Study background: The origin of the acute and convalescent COVID-19 samples was the United States, Italy and Spain.

V lost 5 bases to trimming and J lost 5 bases; unmatched junction nucleotides: 8. There are 14 residues in the CDR3. CDR1 SGHAT and CDR2 FQNNGV come from the germline V gene. Assay used: immunoSEQ multiplex PCR; TCRdb lists only in-frame clones, some missing. Of roughly 100,000 clones listed, 80% to 90% are singletons. Source material: peripheral blood. The gene calls are TRBV11-2 and TRBJ1-2, with 7 bases that match TRBD1. The source of this sequence is a man in his fifties or sixties with acute or convalescent COVID-19. Here the CDR3 DNA reads TGTGCCAGCAGCGTCGGACAGGCTGGGTATGGCTACACCTTC. Amino acid sequence: CASSVGQAGYGYTF.